This is a list of T cell receptor beta chains from one sample in a study of PD-L1 blockade in urothelial cancer. Assay used: immunoSEQ multiplex PCR; TCRdb lists only in-frame clones, some missing. The data show just under 30,000 clones, roughly 86% seen once. The material sequenced was PBMCs, taken around atezolizumab (anti-PD-L1) treatment. These receptors were taken from a man aged 50 to 60 with urothelial cancer. Each CDR3 is given with its conserved first and last residue. D genes are given only for firm matches.

CDR3 protein | J gene | V gene | CDR3 length | D gene
CASSQSIPGQGQETQYF | TRBJ2-5 | TRBV14 | 17 | TRBD1
CAWSVRRGEQYF | TRBJ2-7 | TRBV30 | 12 | NA
CASSYQIQGSYEQYF | TRBJ2-7 | TRBV6-5 | 15 | NA
CASIARTQWNGYTF | TRBJ1-2 | TRBV28 | 14 | NA
CASSLFRTTNEKLFF | TRBJ1-4 | TRBV5-6 | 15 | NA
CASSQVKSERDSYNEQFF | TRBJ2-1 | TRBV4-3 | 18 | TRBD2
CASSLLQNNSPLHF | TRBJ1-6 | TRBV5-8 | 14 | NA
CASSVVRGQGETQYF | TRBJ2-5 | TRBV25-1 | 15 | TRBD1
CASSIGLAGASYEQYF | TRBJ2-7 | TRBV5-4 | 16 | TRBD2
CASGPSIRQGHYEQYF | TRBJ2-7 | TRBV27 | 16 | TRBD1